These T cell receptor beta chains were read from a single sample in a study of blood T cell repertoires in COVID-19. Repertoires were generated with immunoSEQ multiplex PCR, while TCRdb's copy carries only in-frame clones and drops some. The sample includes 200,000 or so clones, just over 85% of them seen just once. The sequenced material came from peripheral blood. The receptor source for this set is a man between 45 and 60 years old with acute or convalescent COVID-19. CDR3s include the opening cysteine and the closing phenylalanine or tryptophan.

j_call v_call cdr3_length cdr3_aa
TRBJ1-6 TRBV7-6 12 CASSLLNSPLHF
TRBJ1-2 TRBV27 17 CASSLSDRASEGYGYTF
TRBJ2-3 TRBV9 15 CASSVQEGSTDTQYF
TRBJ1-4 TRBV5-8 18 CASSASTGAAPANEKLFF
TRBJ1-5 TRBV5-1 14 CASSFQGGAQPQHF
TRBJ2-1 TRBV18 14 CASSRSGTYNEQFF
TRBJ1-2 TRBV6-5 15 CASSLGQGLGYGYTF
TRBJ1-6 TRBV20-1 16 CSASALGQDYNSPLHF
TRBJ2-7 TRBV10-2 13 CASSEGLRRAGDF
TRBJ1-2 TRBV3-1/TRBV3-2 13 CASSQAGEYGYTF
TRBJ1-5 TRBV19 16 CASTYRGREPNQPQHF
TRBJ2-1 TRBV6-1 16 CASSEATGQGYNEQFF
TRBJ2-1 TRBV4-2 16 CASSQDGSGGAGEQFF
TRBJ2-3 TRBV3-1/TRBV3-2 18 CASSQDPAGAGARDTQYF
TRBJ2-2 TRBV29-1 15 CSVLRGEKPTGELFF
TRBJ1-2 TRBV7-9 12 CASSDSNYGYTF
TRBJ1-2 TRBV6-5 16 CASSYYGTGRGYGYTF
TRBJ1-2 TRBV2 14 CASSSGQGTYGYTF
TRBJ1-6 TRBV7-6 16 CASSSQGNSYNSPLHF
TRBJ2-2 TRBV10-2 16 CASTSDRVSYTGELFF
TRBJ2-5 TRBV9 14 CASSRTGGEETQYF
TRBJ2-5 TRBV12-3/TRBV12-4 13 CASTPRGWQTQYF
TRBJ2-3 TRBV6-4 13 CASSRTLTDTQYF
TRBJ2-1 TRBV6-2/TRBV6-3 15 CASSYIWRVGNEQFF
TRBJ1-5 TRBV28 16 CASRGTGSVGRQPQHF
TRBJ1-4 TRBV9 15 CASSPTGTPNEKLFF
TRBJ2-6 TRBV25-1 15 CASRAAGTGANVLTF
TRBJ1-1 TRBV7-9 13 CASSTGSGTEAFF
TRBJ2-7 TRBV21-1 13 CAPDLASSREQYF
TRBJ1-1 TRBV25-1 14 CASSFRDTNTEAFF
TRBJ2-2 TRBV19 14 CASRGLAVTGELFF
TRBJ1-1 TRBV5-6 15 CASSSLGSRVTEAFF
TRBJ2-1 TRBV11-2 13 CASSLGEANEQFF
TRBJ2-2 TRBV7-9 15 CASSSDRANTGELFF
TRBJ1-2 TRBV7-3 15 CASSLWAGGNYGYTF
TRBJ1-4 TRBV18 16 CASSPMGLMSNEKLFF
TRBJ2-1 TRBV7-8 14 CASSFFPAYNEQFF
TRBJ1-2 TRBV19 13 CASSKDRNYGYTF
TRBJ2-7 TRBV4-2 15 CASSQNQGSAYEQYF
TRBJ1-2 TRBV9 14 CASSVGQGLYGYTF
TRBJ1-5 TRBV27 14 CASSFGGANQPQHF
TRBJ1-2 TRBV4-1 16 CASSQDFTVWDYGYTF
TRBJ1-4 TRBV5-1 15 CASNLDYRESSKLFF